These 13 T cell receptor beta chains were all obtained from the same sample, sequenced in a study of blood T cell repertoires in COVID-19. Method: immunoSEQ multiplex PCR; TCRdb's copy keeps in-frame clones and lacks some. The repertoire has about 200,000 clones, 80% to 90% of them found once; the top ten carry 0.7% to 0.8%. Material for sequencing was peripheral blood. Receptors were obtained from a woman aged 70-85 years with acute or convalescent COVID-19.

Of note for this clone: Different DNA sequences within this sample yield the same CDR3. The chain joins TRBV10-1 to TRBJ2-1; D uncertain. Trimming stripped 0 bases from V and 8 bases from J, with 8 bases between. The germline gives CDR1 WNHNN, CDR2 SYGVQD (reference sequence). This CDR3 region has 13 residues. The DNA for the CDR3 is TGCGCCAGCAGTGAGTCTGGCAGCGATGAGCAGTTCTTC. The encoded protein is CASSESGSDEQFF.

V usage is TRBV6-2 or TRBV6-3 and J usage is TRBJ1-1, with 7 nucleotides matching TRBD1. This CDR3 is built from 14 residues. CDR1 is MNHEY and CDR2 is SVGEGT in the germline V gene. V lost 6 bases and J lost 3; bases outside the gene matches: 7. The CDR3 protein is CASSLEGADTEAFF. CDR3 coding DNA: TGTGCCAGCAGCCTTGAGGGGGCGGACACTGAAGCTTTCTTT.

The chain employs TRBV18 and TRBJ1-2, with TRBD1 matching over 11 bases. The V segment lost 3 bases and the J segment 3 bases; nucleotides outside the gene matches: 0. Germline V gene data show CDR1 as KGHSH and CDR2 as LQKENI. The CDR3 runs to 14 residues. The CDR3 DNA sequence: TGTGCCAGCTCACCGGGACAGGGGGACTATGGCTACACCTTC. It codes for CASSPGQGDYGYTF.

The gene calls are TRBV10-2 and TRBJ1-1; no firm D call. The CDR3 totals 12 residues. Germline V gene lookup returns CDR1 WSHSY and CDR2 SAAADI. Trimming removed 4 bases at V and 2 bases at J, with 5 bases between. The CDR3 sequence is CASSVANTEAFF. CDR3 bases: TGCGCCAGCAGTGTGGCAAACACTGAAGCTTTCTTT.

The rearrangement joins TRBV6-6 to TRBJ1-2, with 7 bases fitting TRBD1. The V gene's germline CDR1 is MNHNY and CDR2 SVGAGI (reference sequence). Trimming at V came to 6 bases and at J to 4 bases, leaving 5 bases not matched to a gene. The CDR3 has 13 residues. The CDR3 spells CASSPGQVYGYTF. CDR3 bases: TGTGCCAGCAGCCCCGGACAGGTCTATGGCTACACCTTC.

The chain links TRBV5-1 to TRBJ1-6; TRBD1 matches 9 bases. The V gene end was trimmed by 4 bases and the J gene end by 6 bases; junction bases not matched to a gene: 8. CDR1 SGHRS and CDR2 YFSETQ come from the germline V gene. There are 16 residues in the CDR3. The CDR3 sequence: CASSRQGDLPNSPLHF. In nucleotides, the CDR3 is TGCGCCAGCAGCCGACAGGGGGATTTACCTAATTCACCCCTCCACTTT.

As DNA, the CDR3 is TGTGCCAGCAGCTTACGACTAGCGACCTACAATGAGCAGTTCTTC. This encodes CASSLRLATYNEQFF. V is TRBV7-2 and J is TRBJ2-1; 8 bases are shared with TRBD2. The germline CDR1 and CDR2 sequences are SGHTA and FQGNSA. V shed 2 bases and J 2 bases; nucleotides not matched to a gene: 2. The CDR3 has 15 amino acids.

V and J are TRBV18 and TRBJ2-2, with D perhaps TRBD1 (5 bases). Trimming stripped 2 bases from V and 1 base from J, with 8 bases between. The CDR3 runs to 15 residues. Germline V gives CDR1 KGHSH, CDR2 LQKENI. The CDR3 loop reads CASSPETVNTGELFF. Here the CDR3 DNA reads TGTGCCAGCTCACCAGAGACAGTGAACACCGGGGAGCTGTTTTTT.

The chain uses TRBV24-1 and TRBJ2-1, with no clear D. The CDR3 spans 13 residues. Trimming shortened V by 5 bases and J by 1 base, and 5 bases separated the two germline ends. Germline-derived CDR1 and CDR2 are KGHDR and SFDVKD. The CDR3: CATSGQSYNEQFF. The CDR3 DNA is TGTGCCACCAGTGGGCAGTCCTACAATGAGCAGTTCTTC.

V gene TRBV11-2 combines with J gene TRBJ2-7; 10 nucleotides agree with TRBD2. Losses at the gene ends were 4 bases for V and 4 bases for J; bases not matched to a gene: 13. This CDR3 spans 17 amino acids. Germline lookup yields CDR1 SGHAT and CDR2 FQNNGV. CDR3 in amino acids: CASSSIYHGTSDYEQYF. The CDR3 region has the DNA TGTGCCAGCAGCTCTATATACCACGGGACTAGCGATTACGAGCAGTACTTC.

V is TRBV4-2 and J is TRBJ1-3; D is uncertain. CDR1 is LGHNA and CDR2 is YNFKEQ in the germline V gene. CDR3 size: 16 residues. Trimming pared 4 bases from V and 0 bases from J, leaving 13 bases between. The CDR3 DNA reads as TGTGCCAGCAGCCGCGAGCCCGTAAGCTCTGGAAACACCATATATTTT. It encodes CASSREPVSSGNTIYF.

This rearrangement joins TRBV5-1 to TRBJ2-5; possibly TRBD2 for D (5 bases). This CDR3 is built from 14 residues. Germline loops: CDR1 SGHRS, CDR2 YFSETQ. Trimming pared 1 base from V and 3 bases from J, leaving 10 bases between. The CDR3 sequence is CASSLSGGKETQYF. DNA of the CDR3: TGCGCCAGCAGCTTGAGCGGCGGCAAAGAGACCCAGTACTTC.

The sample holds a few counts of this clone. This chain connects TRBV5-4 to TRBJ1-1; TRBD1 agrees at 9 bases. The J segment lost 4 bases and the V segment lost 6 bases, leaving 4 bases of the junction unmatched. Germline CDR1 reads SGHNT; CDR2 reads YYREEE (reference sequence). The CDR3 sequence is 13 residues long. This CDR3 is CASNLQGATEAFF. For the CDR3, the DNA is TGTGCCAGCAACCTACAGGGGGCCACTGAAGCTTTCTTT. The variable domain in full, with the rest retrieved from reference TRBV5-4 and TRBJ1-1, is ETGVTQSPTHLIKTRGQQVTLRCSSQSGHNTVSWYQQALGQGPQFIFQYYREEENGRGNFPPRFSGLQFPNYSSELNVNALELDDSALYLCASNLQGATEAFFGQGTRLTVV.